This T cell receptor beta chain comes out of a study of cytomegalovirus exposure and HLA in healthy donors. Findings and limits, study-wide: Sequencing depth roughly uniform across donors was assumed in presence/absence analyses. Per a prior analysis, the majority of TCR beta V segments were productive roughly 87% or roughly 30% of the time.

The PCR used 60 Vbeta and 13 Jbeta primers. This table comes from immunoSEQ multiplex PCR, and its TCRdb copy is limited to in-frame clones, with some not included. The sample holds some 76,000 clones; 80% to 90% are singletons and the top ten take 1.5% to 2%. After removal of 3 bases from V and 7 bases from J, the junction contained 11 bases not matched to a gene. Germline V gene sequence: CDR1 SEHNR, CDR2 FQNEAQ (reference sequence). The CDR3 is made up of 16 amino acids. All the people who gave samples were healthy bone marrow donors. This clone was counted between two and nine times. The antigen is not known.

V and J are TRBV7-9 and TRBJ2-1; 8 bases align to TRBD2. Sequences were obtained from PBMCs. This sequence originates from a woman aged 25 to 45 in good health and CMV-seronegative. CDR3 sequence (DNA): TGTGCCAGCAGCTTCCCGGGAGGGCCACTTGGGAATGAGCAGTTCTTC. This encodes CASSFPGGPLGNEQFF.